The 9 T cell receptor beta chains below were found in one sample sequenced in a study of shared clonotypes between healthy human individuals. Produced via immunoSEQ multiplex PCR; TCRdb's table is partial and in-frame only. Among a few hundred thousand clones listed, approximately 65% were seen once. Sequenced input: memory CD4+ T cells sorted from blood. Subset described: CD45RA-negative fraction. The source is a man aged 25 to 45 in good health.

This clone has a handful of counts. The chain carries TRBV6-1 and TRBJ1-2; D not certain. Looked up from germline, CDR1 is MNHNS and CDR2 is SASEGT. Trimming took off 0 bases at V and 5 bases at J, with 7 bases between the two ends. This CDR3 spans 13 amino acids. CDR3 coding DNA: TGTGCCAGCAGTGAAGCACCCGAATATGGCTACACCTTC. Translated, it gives CASSEAPEYGYTF.

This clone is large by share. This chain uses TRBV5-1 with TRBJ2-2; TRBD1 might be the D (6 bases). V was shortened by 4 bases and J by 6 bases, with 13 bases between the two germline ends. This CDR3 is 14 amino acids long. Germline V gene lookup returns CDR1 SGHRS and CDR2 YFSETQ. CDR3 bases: TGCGCCAGCAGCCGGGACACCGAGGCCGGGGAGCTGTTTTTT. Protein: CASSRDTEAGELFF. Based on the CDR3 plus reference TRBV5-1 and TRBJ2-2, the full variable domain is KAGVTQTPRYLIKTRGQQVTLSCSPISGHRSVSWYQQTPGQGLQFLFEYFSETQRNKGNFPGRFSGRQFSNSRSEMNVSTLELGDSALYLCASSRDTEAGELFFGEGSRLTVL.

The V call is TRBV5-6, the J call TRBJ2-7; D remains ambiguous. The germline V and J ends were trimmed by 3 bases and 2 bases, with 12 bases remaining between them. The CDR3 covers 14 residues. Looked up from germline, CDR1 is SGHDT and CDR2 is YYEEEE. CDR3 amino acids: CASSSPLTAYEQYF. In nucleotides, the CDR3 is TGTGCCAGCAGCTCCCCCCTCACAGCCTACGAGCAGTACTTC.

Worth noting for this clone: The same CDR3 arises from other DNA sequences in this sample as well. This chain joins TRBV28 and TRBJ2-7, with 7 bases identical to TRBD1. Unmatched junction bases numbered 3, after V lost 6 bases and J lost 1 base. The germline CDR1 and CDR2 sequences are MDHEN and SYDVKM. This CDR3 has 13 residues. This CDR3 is CASSPGQSYEQYF. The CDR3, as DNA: TGTGCCAGCAGCCCGGGACAGTCCTACGAGCAGTACTTC.

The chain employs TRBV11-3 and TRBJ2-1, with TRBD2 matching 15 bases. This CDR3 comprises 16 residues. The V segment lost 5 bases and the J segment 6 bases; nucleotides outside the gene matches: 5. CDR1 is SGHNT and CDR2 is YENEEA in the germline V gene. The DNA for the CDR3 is TGTGCCAGCAGCCCCGGACTAGCGGGAGGGCGCAATGAGCAGTTCTTC. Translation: CASSPGLAGGRNEQFF. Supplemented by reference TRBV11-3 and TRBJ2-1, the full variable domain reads EAGVVQSPRYKIIEKKQPVAFWCNPISGHNTLYWYLQNLGQGPELLIRYENEEAVDDSQLPKDRFSAERLKGVDSTLKIQPAELGDSAVYLCASSPGLAGGRNEQFFGPGTRLTVL.

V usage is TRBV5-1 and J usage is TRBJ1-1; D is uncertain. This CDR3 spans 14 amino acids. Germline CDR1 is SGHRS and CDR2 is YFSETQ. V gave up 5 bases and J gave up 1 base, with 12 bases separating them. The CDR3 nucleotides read TGCGCCAGCAGTAAACGGTCTGCGAACACTGAAGCTTTCTTT. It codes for CASSKRSANTEAFF.

In DNA form, the CDR3 reads TGTGCCAGCAGCCGCCGGCCAGGGACAGGGGAACTGTTTTTT. Translation: CASSRRPGTGELFF. V and J are TRBV6-4 and TRBJ1-4; 10 bases align to TRBD1. The CDR3 is 14 amino acids. Losses at the gene ends were 6 bases for V and 12 bases for J; bases not matched to a gene: 10. Per the germline V gene, CDR1 is MRHNA and CDR2 is SNTAGT.

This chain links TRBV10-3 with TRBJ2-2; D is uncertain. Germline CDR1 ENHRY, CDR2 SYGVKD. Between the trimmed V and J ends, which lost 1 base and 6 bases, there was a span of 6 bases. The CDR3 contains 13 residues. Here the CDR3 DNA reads TGTGCCATCAGTGAGTTTACCCCCGGGGAGCTGTTTTTT. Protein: CAISEFTPGELFF.

CDR3 residues: CASSPRLRGDNTEAFF. CDR3 DNA: TGTGCCAGCTCACCACGCTTAAGGGGAGACAACACTGAAGCTTTCTTT. The V and J genes are TRBV18 and TRBJ1-1, with D possibly matching TRBD1 (5 bases). The CDR3 spans 16 residues. V dropped 1 base and J dropped 2 bases, with 14 bases sitting between them. Germline CDR1 and CDR2: KGHSH and LQKENI.